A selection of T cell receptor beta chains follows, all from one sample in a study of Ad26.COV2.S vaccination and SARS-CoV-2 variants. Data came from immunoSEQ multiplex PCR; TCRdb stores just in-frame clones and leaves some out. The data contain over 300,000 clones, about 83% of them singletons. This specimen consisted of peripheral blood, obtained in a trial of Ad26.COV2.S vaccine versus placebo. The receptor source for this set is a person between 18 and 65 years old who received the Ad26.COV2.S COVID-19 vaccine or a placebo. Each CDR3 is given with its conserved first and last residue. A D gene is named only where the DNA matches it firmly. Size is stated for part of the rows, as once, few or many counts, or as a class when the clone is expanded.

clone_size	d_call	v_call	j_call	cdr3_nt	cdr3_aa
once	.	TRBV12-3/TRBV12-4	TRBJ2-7	TGTGCCAGCAGTTTTAGTAGGGAGAACGAGCAGTACTTC	CASSFSRENEQYF
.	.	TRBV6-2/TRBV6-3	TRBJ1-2	TGTGCCAGCAGTTACGGGCGTGGCTACACCTTC	CASSYGRGYTF
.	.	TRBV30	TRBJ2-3	TGTGCCTGGAGTGTACTTGGACCTACGCAGTATTTT	CAWSVLGPTQYF
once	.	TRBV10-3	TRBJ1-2	TGTGCCATCAGTGACCCGGGACAACCTCTCTATGGCTACACCTTC	CAISDPGQPLYGYTF
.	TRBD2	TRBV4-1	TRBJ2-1	TGCGCCAGCAGAAACGGACTAGCGGGAAACAATGAGCAGTTCTTC	CASRNGLAGNNEQFF
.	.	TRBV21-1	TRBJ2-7	TGTGCCAGCAGCGGGACAGACCCCAACTACGAGCAGTACTTC	CASSGTDPNYEQYF
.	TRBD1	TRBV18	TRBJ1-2	TGTGCCAGCTCACTCAACCCCGGGACAGGGGGTGGCTACACCTTC	CASSLNPGTGGGYTF
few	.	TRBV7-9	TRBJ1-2	TGTGCCAGCAGCTTAGAAAGCGGCGGCTACACCTTC	CASSLESGGYTF
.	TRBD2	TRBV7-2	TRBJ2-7	TGTGCCAGCAGCTGGGTCAGCGGGGCCCCCGGCGAGCAGTACTTC	CASSWVSGAPGEQYF
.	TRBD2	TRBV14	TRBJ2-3	TGTGCCAGCAGCCAAGTTAGGAGGAGCGGGGCCTACACAGATACGCAGTATTTT	CASSQVRRSGAYTDTQYF
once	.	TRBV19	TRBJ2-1	TGTGCCAGTAGTAGGAAAGGGGGTGGCGATGAGCAGTTCTTC	CASSRKGGGDEQFF
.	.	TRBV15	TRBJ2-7	TGTGCCACCAGCAGGGCGGGGAGCTCCTACGAGCAGTACTTC	CATSRAGSSYEQYF
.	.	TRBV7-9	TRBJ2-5	TGTGCCAGCAGCTTAGACAGTGGGATAGGTTTGGAGACCCAGTACTTC	CASSLDSGIGLETQYF
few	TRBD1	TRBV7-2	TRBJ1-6	TGTGCCAGCAGCCTACAGGGACAGTCCCTTAATTCACCCCTCCACTTT	CASSLQGQSLNSPLHF
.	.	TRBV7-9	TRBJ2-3	TGTGCCAGCAGCGTTCGGACAGATACAGATACGCAGTATTTT	CASSVRTDTDTQYF